These 9 T cell receptor beta chains share one sample of origin, sequenced in a study of neurological immune-mediated disorders. Time point denoted: longitudinal time-point 2. TCRdb re-derived calls from the 5' RACE reads in MiXCR, one entry per CDR3 protein. The repertoire holds 70,000 to 90,000 distinct CDR3 sequences, with 5.8% as singletons. The sequencing sample was made of PBMCs. The source of these receptors is an older woman with multiple sclerosis.

There are many counts of this clonotype. This chain links TRBV5-1 with TRBJ1-4, with D uncertain. V was cut by 4 bases and J by 5 bases, with 15 bases left in between. Looked up from germline, CDR1 is SGHRS and CDR2 is YFSETQ. The CDR3 is 15 amino acids. CDR3 sequence (DNA): TGCGCCAGCAGCCTCCGACAAGGAAGCAATGAAAAACTGTTTTTT. Its protein is CASSLRQGSNEKLFF. Full variable domain (missing parts from reference TRBV5-1 and TRBJ1-4): KAGVTQTPRYLIKTRGQQVTLSCSPISGHRSVSWYQQTPGQGLQFLFEYFSETQRNKGNFPGRFSGRQFSNSRSEMNVSTLELGDSALYLCASSLRQGSNEKLFFGSGTQLSVL.

The chain is built from TRBV20-1 and TRBJ2-1; D is possibly TRBD2 (6 bases). Germline lookup yields CDR1 DFQATT and CDR2 SNEGSKA (reference sequence). Trimming removed 3 bases at V and 8 bases at J, with 20 bases between. The CDR3 runs 15 residues. CDR3 in amino acids: CSASARAAGSHEQFF. The DNA for the CDR3 is TGCAGTGCTAGCGCACGGGCGGCGGGGTCCCATGAGCAGTTCTTC.

The chain has TRBV19 and TRBJ1-6; no clear D. V lost 6 bases to trimming and J lost 7 bases, with 13 bases between them. CDR1 and CDR2 from the germline V gene are LNHDA and SQIVND (reference sequence). This CDR3 contains 14 residues. The CDR3 is CASSRRELNSPLHF. CDR3 coding DNA: TGTGCCAGTAGCCGTCGGGAACTCAATTCACCCCTCCACTTT. Together with reference TRBV19 and TRBJ1-6, the CDR3 gives the full variable domain: DGGITQSPKYLFRKEGQNVTLSCEQNLNHDAMYWYRQDPGQGLRLIYYSQIVNDFQKGDIAEGYSVSREKKESFPLTVTSAQKNPTAFYLCASSRRELNSPLHFGNGTRLTVT.

This clonotype was recorded many times. V is TRBV20-1 and J is TRBJ1-6; possible D gene TRBD1, 5 bases. Trimming cost V 3 bases and J 5 bases, with 11 bases left between them. The V gene's germline CDR1 is DFQATT and CDR2 SNEGSKA (reference sequence). The CDR3 is 14 residues long. Here the CDR3 DNA reads TGCAGTGCTAGCCCAGGGACCAATAATTCACCCCTCCACTTT. Protein sequence: CSASPGTNNSPLHF.

This clonotype was detected ten times or more. This rearrangement joins TRBV6-6 to TRBJ1-2, with a possible D match to TRBD1 (5 bases). Trimming removed 3 bases from V and 6 bases from J, with 14 bases in between. This CDR3 contains 14 residues. Germline V gene data show CDR1 as MNHNY and CDR2 as SVGAGI (reference sequence). The CDR3 loop reads CASSYGSTGNGYTF. The CDR3 DNA follows: TGTGCCAGCAGTTATGGTTCTACAGGAAATGGCTACACCTTC.

This clonotype was detected many times. The J gene is TRBJ1-2, the V gene TRBV5-1; TRBD1 matches at 9 bases. V shed 6 bases and J 4 bases; nucleotides not matched to a gene: 10. The CDR3 is 15 amino acids. The germline V gene has CDR1 SGHRS and CDR2 YFSETQ. Written as DNA, the CDR3 is TGCGCCAGCACCATTACAGGGGGCGCGGGCTATGGCTACACCTTC. Translation gives CASTITGGAGYGYTF.

The chain couples TRBV5-1 to TRBJ1-4; D not certain. V was trimmed by 0 bases and J by 5 bases, leaving 11 bases between them. The germline CDR1 and CDR2 sequences are SGHRS and YFSETQ. The CDR3 runs 15 residues. Here the CDR3 reads CASSLDEGLNEKLFF. The CDR3 bases are TGCGCCAGCAGCTTGGACGAGGGTTTGAATGAAAAACTGTTTTTT.

The table lists this clonotype with many counts. The chain couples TRBV28 to TRBJ2-2, with 9 bases identical to TRBD1. V was clipped by 6 bases and J by 0 bases; unmatched bases: 2. The germline gives CDR1 MDHEN, CDR2 SYDVKM. CDR3 size: 15 residues. DNA of the CDR3: TGTGCCAGCAGGACAGGGGGGCCGAACACCGGGGAGCTGTTTTTT. Its protein is CASRTGGPNTGELFF.

The table lists this clonotype with many counts. The chain has TRBV12-3 or TRBV12-4 and TRBJ1-6, with D perhaps TRBD1 (5 bases). V was trimmed by 1 base and J by 9 bases, leaving 16 bases between them. This CDR3 has 16 amino acids. CDR3 sequence (DNA): TGTGCCAGCAGTTTAGTCGGGGGTAGCTTGGGTTCACCCCTCCACTTT. Translation: CASSLVGGSLGSPLHF.